Only a few counts were recorded for the clone carrying this TCR beta chain. Trimming stripped 5 bases from V and 3 bases from J, with 15 bases between. CDR3 size: 15 residues. This sample is part of a study of response to subunit inactivated influenza vaccine. TCRdb analysed the RT-PCR reads with MiXCR anew, one entry per CDR3 protein. The data contain just under 550,000 distinct CDR3 sequences, under 25% of them seen just once; the ten biggest clones take up under 3.5%. These data were also reused for a study on T cells expressing NK-cell markers. That study reports: Making the TCR beta cDNA relied on 5'RACE template switching with UMIs. Once again these clonotypes came out on top in the CD3+CD56-NKG2C+ fraction of a handful of donors. Expanded NKG2C+ T cell clones had unclear HCMV specificity.

The receptor's source is a man in his forties or fifties who received an inactivated influenza vaccine. The V gene is TRBV12-3 or TRBV12-4, the J gene TRBJ2-3; D is perhaps TRBD1 (7 bases). Sequenced here: CD4+ T cells sorted from PBMCs, sampled approximately 13 days after vaccination. The CDR3 sequence is CASSEEGAGTDTQYF. The CDR3 DNA follows: TGTGCCAGCAGTGAGGAGGGGGCTGGGACAGATACGCAGTATTTT.